The 23 T cell receptor beta chains listed next were all sequenced from one sample in a study of Ad26.COV2.S vaccination and SARS-CoV-2 variants. This table comes from immunoSEQ multiplex PCR, and its TCRdb copy is limited to in-frame clones, with some not included. The data show approximately 360,000 clones, 83% seen once. Treatment indicated: 15 to 20 received Ad26.COV2.S at low or high dose, single or two shots; about 5 received placebo; per-sample allocation not given. It was on day 63 after the first vaccine or placebo injection that samples were taken. Sequences were derived from peripheral blood, sampled in a trial of Ad26.COV2.S vaccine versus placebo. The source of these receptors is a person aged 18 to 59 who received the Ad26.COV2.S COVID-19 vaccine or a placebo.

The chain carries TRBV7-9 and TRBJ2-7; 8 bases line up with TRBD1. There are 14 residues in the CDR3. Germline CDR1 SEHNR, CDR2 FQNEAQ (reference sequence). The V and J ends lost 3 bases and 6 bases, in that order; junction bases with no gene match: 7. This CDR3 is CASSFAQGASEQYF. The CDR3 DNA reads as TGTGCCAGCAGCTTCGCGCAGGGGGCTTCCGAGCAGTACTTC.

This clone was detected only a few times. This chain connects TRBV7-3 to TRBJ2-7; 7 nucleotides match TRBD1. The germline V gene encodes CDR1 SGHTA and CDR2 FQGTGA. V dropped 4 bases and J dropped 5; count of bases not matched to a gene: 2. The CDR3 is made up of 12 amino acids. The CDR3, as DNA: TGTGCCAGCAGCTCCGGACAGGACGAGCAGTACTTC. It encodes CASSSGQDEQYF.

The V call is TRBV12-3 or TRBV12-4, the J call TRBJ2-7, with 10 nucleotides matching TRBD1. V dropped 4 bases and J dropped 4; count of bases not matched to a gene: 1. There are 13 residues in the CDR3. CDR3 in amino acids: CASSWDRGYEQYF. CDR3 nucleotide sequence: TGTGCCAGCAGTTGGGACAGGGGATACGAGCAGTACTTC.

The J gene is TRBJ2-6, the V gene TRBV18, with 8 bases identical to TRBD1. Germline-derived CDR1 and CDR2 are KGHSH and LQKENI. The CDR3 sequence is 18 residues long. Unmatched junction bases numbered 10, after V lost 4 bases and J lost 2 bases. CDR3 in amino acids: CASSRRQGISPGANVLTF. As DNA, the CDR3 is TGTGCCAGCTCACGTCGACAGGGGATTTCCCCTGGGGCCAACGTCCTGACTTTC.

This clone was counted a few times. The gene calls are TRBV29-1 and TRBJ1-1, with unresolved D. Trimming took 0 bases from V and 7 from J, leaving 12 bases between them. In germline, CDR1 is SQVTM, CDR2 ANQGSEA. This CDR3 comprises 13 residues. The CDR3, as DNA: TGCAGCGTTGAAGATTTGACGAAATATGAAGCTTTCTTT. It translates to CSVEDLTKYEAFF.

The V gene is TRBV12-5, the J gene TRBJ2-2; 11 bases fit TRBD2. Trimming cost V 5 bases and J 4 bases; bases outside gene matches: 6. Germline CDR1 and CDR2: LGHNT and FRNRAP. The CDR3 contains 16 residues. CDR3 DNA: TGTGCTAGTGGTCTCATAGCGGGAGGGCTCACCGGGGAGCTGTTTTTT. It yields the protein CASGLIAGGLTGELFF. Full variable domain (rest looked up from reference TRBV12-5 and TRBJ2-2): DARVTQTPRHKVTEMGQEVTMRCQPILGHNTVFWYRQTMMQGLELLAYFRNRAPLDDSGMPKDRFSAEMPDATLATLKIQPSEPRDSAVYFCASGLIAGGLTGELFFGEGSRLTVL.

The V gene is TRBV2, the J gene TRBJ2-3; D not certain. The CDR3 consists of 14 residues. Per the germline V gene, CDR1 is SNHLY and CDR2 is FYNNEI. Trimming shortened V by 10 bases and J by 2 bases, and 16 bases separated the two germline ends. CDR3 coding DNA: TGTGCCACCATACCCTTCGAGTACACAGATACGCAGTATTTT. This gives the protein CATIPFEYTDTQYF.

The chain couples TRBV9 to TRBJ1-1; weak D call: TRBD1 (6 bases). From germline, CDR1 is SGDLS and CDR2 YYNGEE. Trimming took off 6 bases at V and 2 bases at J, with 11 bases between the two ends. The CDR3 spans 13 residues. The CDR3 here is CASTTGANTEAFF. CDR3 nucleotides: TGTGCCAGCACCACGGGGGCCAACACTGAAGCTTTCTTT.

The count of this clone is one. The rearrangement links TRBV3-1 (or the pseudogene TRBV3-2) to TRBJ2-7, with unresolved D. The germline V gene encodes CDR1 LGHDT and CDR2 YNNKEL (reference sequence). Trimming left V 0 bases short and J 2 bases short, with 2 bases between. CDR3 length equals 12 residues. CDR3 bases: TGTGCCAGCAGCCAAGAGACCTACGAGCAGTACTTC. It specifies CASSQETYEQYF.

This chain links TRBV12-3 or TRBV12-4 with TRBJ2-7, with 7 bases matching TRBD1. Trimming cost V 5 bases and J 3 bases; bases outside gene matches: 1. This CDR3 is 12 amino acids long. CDR3 coding DNA: TGTGCCAGCAGTCGGGACAGCTACGAGCAGTACTTC. This translates into CASSRDSYEQYF.

This chain joins TRBV19 and TRBJ1-1; TRBD1 aligns across 10 bases. V was pared by 7 bases and J by 7 bases, with 9 bases of the junction left unmatched. CDR3 length equals 14 residues. CDR1 is LNHDA, CDR2 SQIVND, per germline (reference sequence). DNA for the CDR3: TGTGCCAGTACCGCGACAGGGGGCGAGAATGAAGCTTTCTTT. Residues: CASTATGGENEAFF.

The J gene is TRBJ2-3, the V gene TRBV3-1 (or the pseudogene TRBV3-2), with TRBD2 as a possible D gene (7 bases). Trimming stripped 8 bases from V and 4 bases from J, with 16 bases between. This CDR3 comprises 14 residues. Germline loops: CDR1 LGHDT, CDR2 YNNKEL (reference sequence). In DNA, the CDR3 is TGTGCCAGCGGGCGCGGGGGCCTCCCAGATACGCAGTATTTT. Its translation is CASGRGGLPDTQYF.

V usage is TRBV6-5 and J usage is TRBJ2-3, with 12 bases lining up with TRBD1. The CDR3 has 15 amino acids. The germline V gene has CDR1 MNHEY and CDR2 SVGAGI. V shed 4 bases, J shed 7 bases, and the junction held 6 bases outside the gene matches. The CDR3 DNA sequence: TGTGCCAGCAGTTCCGGGACAGGGGGCGTCAATACGCAGTATTTT. It encodes CASSSGTGGVNTQYF.

The rearrangement joins TRBV3-1 (or the pseudogene TRBV3-2) to TRBJ2-2, with a weak D call TRBD1 (5 bases). Germline V gene sequence: CDR1 LGHDT, CDR2 YNNKEL (reference sequence). V was cut by 2 bases and J by 4 bases, with 14 bases left in between. This CDR3 has 16 residues. CDR3 bases: TGTGCCAGCAGCCAATTTCTAACAGGAACCACCGGGGAGCTGTTTTTT. Amino acid sequence: CASSQFLTGTTGELFF.

J is TRBJ2-7 and V is TRBV29-1; TRBD2 aligns across 13 bases. Looked up from germline, CDR1 is SQVTM and CDR2 is ANQGSEA. V gave up 3 bases and J gave up 7 bases; unmatched junction bases: 12. This CDR3 contains 16 residues. The CDR3 loop reads CSVEGVTSGGMIEQYF. The CDR3, as DNA: TGCAGCGTTGAGGGCGTGACTAGCGGGGGGATGATAGAGCAGTACTTC.

This clone is a singleton in its sample. The chain carries TRBV3-1 (or the pseudogene TRBV3-2) and TRBJ2-5; perhaps D is TRBD1 or TRBD2 (6 bases each). There are 17 residues in the CDR3. The V end was cut by 7 bases, the J end by 3 bases, with 24 bases between. Germline V lookup: CDR1 LGHDT, CDR2 YNNKEL (reference sequence). CDR3 DNA: TGTGCCAGCAAACACGCGGAAAATATAGGGGGGAAAGAGACCCAGTACTTC. Translation gives CASKHAENIGGKETQYF.

The chain is built from TRBV14 and TRBJ2-7; 7 bases agree with TRBD2. CDR3 length: 16 residues. J lost 2 bases, V lost 4 bases, and 11 bases had no gene match. From germline, CDR1 is SGHDN and CDR2 FVKESK. CDR3 residues: CASSPPAGVAPYEQYF. The CDR3 DNA sequence: TGTGCCAGCAGCCCTCCGGCGGGAGTCGCCCCCTACGAGCAGTACTTC.

This clone was observed a handful of times. The V call is TRBV4-2, the J call TRBJ1-1; a possible D gene is TRBD1 (6 bases). CDR1 LGHNA and CDR2 YNFKEQ come from the germline V gene. V lost 2 bases and J lost 4, with 17 bases in between. The CDR3 is 16 residues long. CDR3 protein: CASSQPAPEGGTEAFF. The CDR3 coding sequence is TGTGCCAGCAGCCAACCCGCACCCGAGGGGGGCACTGAAGCTTTCTTT.

The chain has TRBV5-1 and TRBJ2-5; D is perhaps TRBD2 (6 bases). There are 15 residues in the CDR3. V was clipped by 3 bases and J by 2 bases, with 14 bases between them. Germline CDR1 SGHRS, CDR2 YFSETQ. DNA of the CDR3: TGCGCCAGCAGCTCGCGCTACGGGGGTCAAGAGACCCAGTACTTC. This sequence encodes CASSSRYGGQETQYF.

This CDR3 is CASSVRQRYEQYF. CDR3 bases: TGTGCCAGCAGTGTGCGTCAACGCTACGAGCAGTACTTC. J is TRBJ2-7 and V is TRBV27, with D uncertain. The CDR3 has 13 residues. V was pared by 5 bases and J by 3 bases, with 11 bases between. The germline V gene has CDR1 MNHEY and CDR2 SMNVEV (reference sequence).

The V gene is TRBV5-1, the J gene TRBJ2-5; 8 nucleotides match TRBD1. The V gene end was trimmed by 2 bases and the J gene end by 2 bases; junction bases not matched to a gene: 5. This CDR3 has 15 amino acids. Germline assignment: CDR1 SGHRS and CDR2 YFSETQ. CDR3 in DNA: TGCGCCAGCAGCTTTTCCGGGACAGGACAAGAGACCCAGTACTTC. It codes for CASSFSGTGQETQYF. Using reference TRBV5-1 and TRBJ2-5 for the parts outside the CDR3, the full variable domain is KAGVTQTPRYLIKTRGQQVTLSCSPISGHRSVSWYQQTPGQGLQFLFEYFSETQRNKGNFPGRFSGRQFSNSRSEMNVSTLELGDSALYLCASSFSGTGQETQYFGPGTRLLVL.

The V and J genes are TRBV27 and TRBJ2-5; no clear D. The CDR3 contains 14 residues. V shed 3 bases and J shed 4 bases, with 12 bases lying between them. From germline, CDR1 is MNHEY and CDR2 SMNVEV (reference sequence). This CDR3 is CASSLQGLGETQYF. The CDR3 DNA is TGTGCCAGCAGTTTGCAAGGGCTTGGAGAGACCCAGTACTTC.

The rearrangement joins TRBV28 to TRBJ2-1; D remains ambiguous. The CDR3 totals 12 residues. Germline V lookup: CDR1 MDHEN, CDR2 SYDVKM. V gave up 0 bases and J gave up 9 bases, with 6 bases separating them. The DNA for the CDR3 is TGTGCCAGCAGTTTATGGCTGGGTGAGCAGTTCTTC. This gives the protein CASSLWLGEQFF.